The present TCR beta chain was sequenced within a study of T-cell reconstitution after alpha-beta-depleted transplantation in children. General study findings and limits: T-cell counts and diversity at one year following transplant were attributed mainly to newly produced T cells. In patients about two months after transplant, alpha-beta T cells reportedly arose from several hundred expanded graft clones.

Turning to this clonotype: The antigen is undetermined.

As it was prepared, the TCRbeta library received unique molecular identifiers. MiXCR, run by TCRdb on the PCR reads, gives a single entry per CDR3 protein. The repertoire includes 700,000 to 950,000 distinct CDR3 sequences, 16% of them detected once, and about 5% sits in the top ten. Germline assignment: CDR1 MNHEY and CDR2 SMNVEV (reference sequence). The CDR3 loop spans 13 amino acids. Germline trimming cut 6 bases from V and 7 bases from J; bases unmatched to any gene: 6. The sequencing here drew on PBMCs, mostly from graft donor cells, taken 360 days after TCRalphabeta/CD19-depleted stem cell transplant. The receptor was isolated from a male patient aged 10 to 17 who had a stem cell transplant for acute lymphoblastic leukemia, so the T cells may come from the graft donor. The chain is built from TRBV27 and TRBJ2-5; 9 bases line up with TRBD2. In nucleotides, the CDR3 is TGTGCCAGCAGGCCTAGCGGGGCCGGGACCCAGTACTTC. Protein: CASRPSGAGTQYF.